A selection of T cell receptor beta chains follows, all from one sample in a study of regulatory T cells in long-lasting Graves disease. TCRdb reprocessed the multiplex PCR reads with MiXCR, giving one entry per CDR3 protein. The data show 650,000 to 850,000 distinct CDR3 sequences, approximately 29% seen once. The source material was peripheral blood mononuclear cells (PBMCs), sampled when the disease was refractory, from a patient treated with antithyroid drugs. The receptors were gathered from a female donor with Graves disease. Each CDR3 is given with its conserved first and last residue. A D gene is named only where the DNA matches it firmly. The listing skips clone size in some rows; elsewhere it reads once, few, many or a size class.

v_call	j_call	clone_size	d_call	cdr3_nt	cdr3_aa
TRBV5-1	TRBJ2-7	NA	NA	TGCGCCAGCAGCTTGGGGGACGCGTACTACGAGCAGTACTTC	CASSLGDAYYEQYF
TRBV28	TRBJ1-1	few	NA	TGTGCCAGCAGTCCTTTCCCCCTAAGGGGCGAAGTTACTGAAGCTTTCTTT	CASSPFPLRGEVTEAFF
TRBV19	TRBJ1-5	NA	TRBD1	TGTGCCAGTAGTATACGAGGGACAGGGCAAAGCAATCAGCCCCAGCATTTT	CASSIRGTGQSNQPQHF
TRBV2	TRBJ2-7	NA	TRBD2	TGTGCCAGCAGTGAATCGTGGGTCGGCGGGAGTGGACCCTACGAGCAGTACTTC	CASSESWVGGSGPYEQYF
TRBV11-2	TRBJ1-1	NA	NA	TGTGCCAGCAGCTTACTCTCAGGGTTGAACACTGAAGCTTTCTTT	CASSLLSGLNTEAFF
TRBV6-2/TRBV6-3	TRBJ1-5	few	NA	TGTGCCAGCAGTTACTACAGGTCCAATCAGCCCCAGCATTTT	CASSYYRSNQPQHF
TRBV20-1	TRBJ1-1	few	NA	TGCAGTGCTAGTAAGGCAACCTTATTGAACACTGAAGCTTTCTTT	CSASKATLLNTEAFF
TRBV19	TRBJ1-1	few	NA	TGTGCCAGTAGTACAAGGGATATCTCAGGTGCGAGCACTGAAGCTTTCTTT	CASSTRDISGASTEAFF
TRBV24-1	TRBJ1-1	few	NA	TGTGCCACCGGGGAGGGGGCTGAAGCTTTCTTT	CATGEGAEAFF
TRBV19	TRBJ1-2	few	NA	TGTGCCAGTAGTACCCTACAGGGTCACGGCTACACCTTC	CASSTLQGHGYTF
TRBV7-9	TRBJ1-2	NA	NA	TGTGCCAGCAGCTCCCCGGGGACGGGAGCAGGGGGCTACACCTTC	CASSSPGTGAGGYTF
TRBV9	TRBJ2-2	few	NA	TGTGCCAGCAGCTCGAGCACACGGACCGGGGAGCTGTTTTTT	CASSSSTRTGELFF
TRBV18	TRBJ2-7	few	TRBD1	TGTGCCAGCTCACCAGAGGGGGCGCGGTCCCGGGAGCAGTACTTC	CASSPEGARSREQYF
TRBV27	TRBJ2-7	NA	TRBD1	TGTGCCAGCAGGAGGGGGCCGGCCTACGAGCAGTACTTC	CASRRGPAYEQYF
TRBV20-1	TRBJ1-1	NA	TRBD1	TGCAGTGCTAGGACAGGGGGACCGGAAGCTTTCTTT	CSARTGGPEAFF
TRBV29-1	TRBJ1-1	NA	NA	TGCAGCGCCGGTGGGATAATGAACACTGAAGCTTTCTTT	CSAGGIMNTEAFF
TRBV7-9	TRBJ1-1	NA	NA	TGTGCCAGCAGCTTAGTGGGACGGGGTCTAGCCGTGGCGAACACTGAAGCTTTCTTT	CASSLVGRGLAVANTEAFF
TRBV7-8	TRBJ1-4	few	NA	TGTGCCAGCAGGATGCGGGGGTTGGGGGAAAAACTGTTTTTT	CASRMRGLGEKLFF
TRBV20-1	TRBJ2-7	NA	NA	TGCAGTGCGGAGGTGGTCGGGTCCCCCTACGAGCAGTACTTC	CSAEVVGSPYEQYF
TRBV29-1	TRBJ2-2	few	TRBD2	TGCAGCGTTGGGGGGACTAGCGGGTACACCGGGGAGCTGTTTTTT	CSVGGTSGYTGELFF
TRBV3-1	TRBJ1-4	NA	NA	TGTGCCAGCAGCCGGACAGTGGAGGTACTGTTTTTT	CASSRTVEVLFF
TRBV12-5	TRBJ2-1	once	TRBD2	TGTGCTAGTGGTTTGGACGGGACTAGCGCTCCTGAGCAGTTCTTC	CASGLDGTSAPEQFF
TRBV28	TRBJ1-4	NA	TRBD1	TGTGCCAGCAGCTCACTCAGACAGGGCGCGGGGGAAAAACTGTTTTTT	CASSSLRQGAGEKLFF
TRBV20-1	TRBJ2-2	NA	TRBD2	TGCAGTGCAATTCGGACTAGCGCATCGAACACCGGGGAGCTGTTTTTT	CSAIRTSASNTGELFF
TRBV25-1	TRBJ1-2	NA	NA	TGTGCCAGCACCCGTACAGGGAACTATGGCTACACCTTC	CASTRTGNYGYTF